This TCR beta chain stems from a study of identical twins. The study's findings and limits: There were fewer insertions in abundant cord blood beta clonotypes, but memory repertoires showed no such pattern. Out-of-frame alpha sequences shared by twins showed excess low generation probability.

This clonotype has only a few counts. As yet, its antigen is unknown. CDR1 is MNHEY and CDR2 is SMNVEV in the germline V gene (reference sequence). The CDR3 is 15 amino acids. V lost 4 bases to trimming and J lost 5 bases, with 18 bases between them. TCRdb itself ran the 5' RACE reads through MiXCR, one entry per CDR3 protein. Of around 1.7 million distinct CDR3 sequences listed, less than 40% are singletons. The gene calls are TRBV27 and TRBJ2-7; TRBD1 is a possible D gene (6 bases). The material sequenced was cord blood. This receptor was obtained from a newborn girl in good health. This CDR3 reads CASSYYGQRYHEQYF. The DNA of the CDR3 is TGTGCCAGCAGTTATTATGGACAGCGTTATCACGAGCAGTACTTC.